This TCR beta chain was sequenced during a study of T cell changes during pregnancy in multiple sclerosis. Germline CDR1 is SEHNR and CDR2 is FQNEAQ (reference sequence). V gave up 4 bases and J gave up 0 bases, with 22 bases separating them. The length of the CDR3 is 19 residues. The repertoire was sequenced with immunoSEQ multiplex PCR; TCRdb's copy has only in-frame clones and lacks some. The sample holds about 36,000 clones, around nine tenths seen once. This clonotype was obtained from a female donor with multiple sclerosis, enrolled in a pregnancy study. The sequences come from CD4+ T cells from peripheral blood mononuclear cells, collected in the first trimester of pregnancy. The rearrangement links TRBV7-9 to TRBJ1-3; tentatively, D is TRBD1 (5 bases). The CDR3 is CASSSGPRVASDSGNTIYF. The CDR3 bases are TGTGCCAGCAGCTCAGGGCCGCGAGTGGCTTCGGACTCTGGAAACACCATATATTTT. Looking up the rest from reference TRBV7-9 and TRBJ1-3 gives the full variable domain: DTGVSQNPRHKITKRGQNVTFRCDPISEHNRLYWYRQTLGQGPEFLTYFQNEAQLEKSRLLSDRFSAERPKGSFSTLEIQRTEQGDSAMYLCASSSGPRVASDSGNTIYFGEGSWLTVV.